A single sample is the source of the 14 T cell receptor beta chains below, sequenced in a study of shared clonotypes between healthy human individuals (TCRdb year 2020). The protocol used for the library was the immunoSEQ multiplex PCR assay. As stored in TCRdb, this immuneACCESS dataset retains in-frame rearrangements with V and J assigned. A fraction of the clones does not appear; measured against another copy, unresolved V genes explain less than half of the discrepancy, and the remainder lacks a known reason. The sample table shows about 1.5 million clones, and roughly 96% are seen once. Approximately 1% of the sample rests with the top ten. The source material was naive CD4+ T cells sorted from blood. The cell subset or site label, read with the paper, signifies: CD45RA+ positively selected. These receptor sequences come from a man aged 25-45 years in good health.

The chain employs TRBV15 and TRBJ1-2; 7 bases are a match to TRBD1. The CDR3 length is 17 residues. The ends lost 2 bases at V and 7 bases at J; junction bases unmatched: 16. Germline lookup yields CDR1 LNHNV and CDR2 YYDKDF (reference sequence). The CDR3 nucleotides read TGTGCCACCAGCAGATCATTTTCCGGGACAGCCGGTCTTGGCTACACCTTC. It specifies CATSRSFSGTAGLGYTF. Full variable domain (missing parts from reference TRBV15 and TRBJ1-2): DAMVIQNPRYQVTQFGKPVTLSCSQTLNHNVMYWYQQKSSQAPKLLFHYYDKDFNNEADTPDNFQSRRPNTSFCFLDIRSPGLGDTAMYLCATSRSFSGTAGLGYTFGSGTRLTVV.

This chain links TRBV28 with TRBJ2-7, with D possibly being TRBD2 (6 bases). Germline loops: CDR1 MDHEN, CDR2 SYDVKM. The CDR3 covers 15 residues. V lost 10 bases to trimming and J lost 5 bases, with 24 bases between them. CDR3: CATAAGRVPLHEQYF. CDR3 in DNA: TGTGCCACCGCAGCGGGCAGGGTACCACTACACGAGCAGTACTTC.

The chain carries TRBV2 and TRBJ2-5, with D maybe TRBD1 (5 bases). CDR3 size: 14 residues. The germline V gene encodes CDR1 SNHLY and CDR2 FYNNEI. V was shortened by 4 bases and J by 5 bases, with 14 bases between the two germline ends. The CDR3 sequence: CASSGGLGRETQYF. The DNA of the CDR3 is TGTGCCAGCAGTGGGGGCTTGGGTAGGGAGACCCAGTACTTC.

The V call is TRBV19, the J call TRBJ2-2, with TRBD1 matching over 9 bases. CDR3 size: 15 residues. With V trimmed by 4 bases and J by 2 bases, 2 bases remained unmatched. From germline, CDR1 is LNHDA and CDR2 SQIVND (reference sequence). DNA for the CDR3: TGTGCCAGTAGTAAGGACAGGGGTAACACCGGGGAGCTGTTTTTT. The encoded protein is CASSKDRGNTGELFF.

The V call is TRBV28, the J call TRBJ2-7; TRBD2 agrees at 10 bases. Germline V gene sequence: CDR1 MDHEN, CDR2 SYDVKM. V dropped 5 bases and J dropped 3; count of bases not matched to a gene: 7. The CDR3 is 15 residues long. The CDR3 region is CASSTSSGRYYEQYF. Here the CDR3 DNA reads TGTGCCAGCAGTACTAGTAGCGGGAGGTACTACGAGCAGTACTTC.

This chain connects TRBV7-2 to TRBJ2-7; TRBD1 matches at 9 bases. V lost 4 bases and J lost 7; bases outside the gene matches: 5. Germline assignment: CDR1 SGHTA and CDR2 FQGNSA. This CDR3 region has 13 residues. CDR3 in amino acids: CASSSRDREEQYF. The CDR3 bases are TGTGCCAGCAGCTCGCGGGACAGGGAGGAGCAGTACTTC.

The rearrangement joins TRBV6-1 to TRBJ1-5; the match to TRBD1 covers 7 bases. Germline trimming cut 7 bases from V and 11 bases from J; bases unmatched to any gene: 17. CDR1 and CDR2 from the germline V gene are MNHNS and SASEGT. CDR3 length: 15 amino acids. The CDR3 reads CASKDRVRVFSAQHF. For the CDR3, the DNA is TGTGCCAGCAAAGACAGGGTCAGAGTTTTTTCGGCCCAGCATTTT.

Here the CDR3 reads CASSWGGGETETQYF. The CDR3 DNA reads as TGTGCCAGCAGCTGGGGCGGAGGGGAGACGGAGACCCAGTACTTC. The rearrangement joins TRBV7-6 to TRBJ2-5, with D possibly TRBD2 on 6 matching bases. The CDR3 runs to 15 residues. Deletions cut 4 bases from V and 5 bases from J, with 17 bases between. In germline, CDR1 is SGHVS, CDR2 FNYEAQ.

This chain links TRBV5-4 with TRBJ2-3, with TRBD2 identical over 7 bases. V gave up 3 bases and J gave up 1 base; unmatched junction bases: 5. The CDR3 has 15 amino acids. CDR1 is SGHNT and CDR2 is YYREEE in the germline V gene (reference sequence). CDR3 nucleotide sequence: TGTGCCAGCAGCTCGAGGACTAGTGGCACAGATACGCAGTATTTT. Translation: CASSSRTSGTDTQYF.

The chain couples TRBV5-1 to TRBJ2-7; TRBD2 matches 9 bases. Germline assignment: CDR1 SGHRS and CDR2 YFSETQ. With 4 bases clipped from V and 3 bases from J, the junction kept 8 bases outside the gene matches. This CDR3 is built from 15 residues. In nucleotides, the CDR3 is TGCGCCAGCAGCCAATCCCCTAGCGGGATCTACGAGCAGTACTTC. Its translation is CASSQSPSGIYEQYF.

The J gene is TRBJ2-5, the V gene TRBV15, with a possible D match to TRBD1 (5 bases). This CDR3 is 16 amino acids long. Germline CDR1 is LNHNV and CDR2 is YYDKDF (reference sequence). The V end lost 1 base, the J end lost 5 bases, and 17 bases lay between the germline ends. CDR3 residues: CATSRARLPGQETQYF. The DNA of the CDR3 is TGTGCCACCAGCAGAGCCCGACTCCCAGGGCAGGAGACCCAGTACTTC.

V and J are TRBV6-1 and TRBJ1-1; unclear D gene. Germline loops: CDR1 MNHNS, CDR2 SASEGT. Trimming removed 7 bases at V and 0 bases at J, with 9 bases between. The CDR3 is 13 amino acids. For the CDR3, the DNA is TGTGCCAGCATGCCAACGTTGAACACTGAAGCTTTCTTT. Translation: CASMPTLNTEAFF.

The V and J genes are TRBV6-6 and TRBJ2-7; D is undetermined. V was shortened by 0 bases and J by 6 bases, with 12 bases between the two germline ends. The CDR3 sequence is 14 residues long. Germline V gene sequence: CDR1 MNHNY, CDR2 SVGAGI (reference sequence). CDR3 protein: CASSYSLSNSEQYF. CDR3 in DNA: TGTGCCAGCAGTTACTCGCTCTCTAATTCCGAGCAGTACTTC.

The rearrangement joins TRBV7-6 to TRBJ1-2, with D hard to call. Germline V gene data show CDR1 as SGHVS and CDR2 as FNYEAQ. The V end was cut by 5 bases, the J end by 7 bases, with 14 bases between. The CDR3 consists of 13 residues. Written as DNA, the CDR3 is TGTGCCAGCAGCCCCTTGACCGAGGGTGGCTACACCTTC. This sequence encodes CASSPLTEGGYTF.